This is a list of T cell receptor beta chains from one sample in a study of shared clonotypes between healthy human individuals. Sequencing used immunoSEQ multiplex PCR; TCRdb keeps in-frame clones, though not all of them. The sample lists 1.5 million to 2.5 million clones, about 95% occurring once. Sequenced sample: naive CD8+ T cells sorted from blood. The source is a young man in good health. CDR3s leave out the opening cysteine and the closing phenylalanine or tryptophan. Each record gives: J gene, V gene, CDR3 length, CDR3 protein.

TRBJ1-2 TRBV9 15 ASSPSEGTGAWYGYT
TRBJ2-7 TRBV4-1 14 ASSQPTGPSSYEQY
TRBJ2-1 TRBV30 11 AHRTGYWNEQF
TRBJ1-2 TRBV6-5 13 ASSWGQGNLYGYT
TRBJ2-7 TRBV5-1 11 ASSLEQGYEQY
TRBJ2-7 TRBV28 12 ASSFVVGIYEQY
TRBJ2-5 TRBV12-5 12 ASGLTGYGETQY
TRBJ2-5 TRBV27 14 ASSFLGGNLGETQY
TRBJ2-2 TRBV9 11 ASSVGYGGELF
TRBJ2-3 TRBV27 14 ASSLINPSGTDTQY
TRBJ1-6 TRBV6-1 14 ASSEAAYKYNSPLH
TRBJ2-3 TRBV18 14 ASSQVTGGPADTQY
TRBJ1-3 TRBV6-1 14 ASSEIGEGRQNTIY
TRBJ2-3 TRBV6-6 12 ASSKTGGQGTQY
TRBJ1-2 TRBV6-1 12 ASIGLEPNYGYT
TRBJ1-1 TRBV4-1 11 ASSQDRAGEAF
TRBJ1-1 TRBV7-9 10 ASSPWGAEAF
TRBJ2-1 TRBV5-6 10 ATHSGSIEQF
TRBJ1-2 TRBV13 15 ASSLDGTMGYNYGYT
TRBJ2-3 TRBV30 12 AWSLGQGIDTQY
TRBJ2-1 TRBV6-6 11 ASSIGQSGEQF
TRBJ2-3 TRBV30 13 AWSAGASPSDTQY
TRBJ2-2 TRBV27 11 ASSGEGTGELF
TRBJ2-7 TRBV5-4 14 ASSLVFQGQAPGEY
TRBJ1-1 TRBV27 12 ASSPGGGNTEAF
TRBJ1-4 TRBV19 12 ASSQGQGDEKLF
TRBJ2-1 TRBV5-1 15 ASSLDSVGQGTNEQF
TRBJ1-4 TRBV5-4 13 ASSSGTGGIEKLF
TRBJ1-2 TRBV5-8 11 ASSFGTAYGYT
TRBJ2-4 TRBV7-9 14 ASSRTAALAKNIQY
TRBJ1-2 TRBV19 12 ASSMRRDIYGYT
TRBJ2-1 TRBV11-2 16 ASSYALDRVGDYNEQF
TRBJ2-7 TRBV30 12 AWSALGGEDEQY
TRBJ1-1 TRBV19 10 ASSYTNTEAF
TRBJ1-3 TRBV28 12 ASLPGDGVDTIY
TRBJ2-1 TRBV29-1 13 SAEGSSGAYNEQF
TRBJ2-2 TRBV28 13 ASSLRDTNTGELF
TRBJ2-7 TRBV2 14 ASRPSEDRGRNEQY
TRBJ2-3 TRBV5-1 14 ASSLEQWGGGDTQY
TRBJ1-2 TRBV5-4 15 ASTFGEPGPILIGYT
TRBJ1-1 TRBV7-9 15 ASRIRIGTGLTTEAF
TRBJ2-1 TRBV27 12 ASSLGLVYNEQF